This T cell receptor beta chain was sequenced in a study of blood T cell repertoires in COVID-19. From germline, CDR1 is MNHNY and CDR2 SVGAGI (reference sequence). V was clipped by 9 bases and J by 1 base, with 7 bases between them. The CDR3 contains 13 residues. Sequencing was performed with immunoSEQ multiplex PCR; in TCRdb, only in-frame clones are kept and a portion is missing. Of 650,000 to 800,000 clones listed, about 87% are singletons. The chain combines TRBV6-6 with TRBJ1-6; D is unclear. The specimen sequenced was peripheral blood. The sequence derives from a woman aged 18-35 years with acute or convalescent COVID-19. CDR3 in DNA: TGTGCCAGTCGAGGGTCCTATAATTCACCCCTCCACTTT. It codes for CASRGSYNSPLHF.